Here is one T cell receptor (beta chain) with its context. The PCR made use of 60 Vbeta and 13 Jbeta primers. Using immunoSEQ multiplex PCR, the repertoire was profiled, and TCRdb retains in-frame clones only, with some absent. The table lists around 180,000 clones, almost 85% of them singletons. These data belong to a study of cytomegalovirus exposure and HLA in healthy donors. The sequenced material came from PBMCs. The clonotype comes from a girl aged 5 to 17 in good health and CMV-seropositive.

This CDR3 is CSARAGREAFF. The CDR3, as DNA: TGCAGTGCTAGAGCAGGTCGTGAAGCTTTCTTT. The chain carries TRBV20-1 and TRBJ1-1; D is uncertain. Trimming took off 1 base at V and 7 bases at J, with 7 bases between the two ends. From germline, CDR1 is DFQATT and CDR2 SNEGSKA (reference sequence). The CDR3 is made up of 11 amino acids.